The 7 T cell receptor beta chains below all came from one sample that was sequenced in a study of T-cell reconstitution after alpha-beta-depleted transplantation in children. Unique molecular identifiers were used in preparing the TCRbeta library. TCRdb ran MiXCR on the PCR reads and lists one entry per CDR3 protein. Among roughly 610,000 distinct CDR3 sequences, about 10% were seen once, and the ten largest hold around 4%. The source was PBMCs from the stem cell graft donor, collected from the stem cell graft. These receptors were collected from a human donor who donated a stem cell graft to a child with acute myeloid leukemia.

This clonotype was counted a few times. The J gene is TRBJ2-7, the V gene TRBV3-1, with D possibly being TRBD2 (6 bases). Trimming cost V 7 bases and J 0 bases, with 16 bases left between them. The CDR3 is 15 residues long. CDR1 is LGHDT and CDR2 is YNNKEL in the germline V gene (reference sequence). CDR3 loop: CASTLDSGPSYEQYF. In DNA, the CDR3 is TGTGCCAGCACCCTTGATAGCGGACCCTCCTACGAGCAGTACTTC.

This clonotype was found a few times. The J gene is TRBJ2-5, the V gene TRBV9; 9 bases agree with TRBD2. The CDR3 length is 20 residues. V gave up 0 bases and J gave up 2 bases; unmatched junction bases: 17. The germline CDR1 and CDR2 sequences are SGDLS and YYNGEE. CDR3 DNA sequence: TGTGCCAGCAGCGTAGCTCGTGAGTTGGTAGCGGGAGCTTCTCAAGAGACCCAGTACTTC. It yields the protein CASSVARELVAGASQETQYF.

This chain joins TRBV20-1 and TRBJ2-1, with 13 bases matching TRBD2. The CDR3 spans 14 residues. The ends lost 1 base at V and 10 bases at J; junction bases unmatched: 4. Germline V gene lookup returns CDR1 DFQATT and CDR2 SNEGSKA (reference sequence). The CDR3 here is CSARGTSGSLEQFF. Here the CDR3 DNA reads TGCAGTGCTAGAGGGACTAGCGGGAGCTTGGAGCAGTTCTTC.

The sample holds a few counts of this clonotype. The chain combines TRBV3-1 with TRBJ2-3; D is uncertain. Deletions cut 2 bases from V and 2 bases from J, with 8 bases between. CDR3 size: 14 residues. CDR1 is LGHDT, CDR2 YNNKEL, per germline (reference sequence). The CDR3 bases are TGTGCCAGCAGCCAATTGCCGACCACAGATACGCAGTATTTT. The encoded protein is CASSQLPTTDTQYF.

The rearrangement uses TRBV20-1 and TRBJ2-7; D might be TRBD2 (6 bases). This CDR3 is built from 12 residues. V shed 5 bases and J shed 5 bases, with 13 bases lying between them. Germline V CDR1 and CDR2: DFQATT, SNEGSKA (reference sequence). CDR3 sequence reads: CSAGGLEDEQYF. In DNA form, the CDR3 reads TGCAGTGCTGGGGGACTTGAGGACGAGCAGTACTTC.

This clonotype was detected a few times. The V call is TRBV5-6, the J call TRBJ2-5; the D is unclear. The CDR3 has 14 residues. Germline CDR1 reads SGHDT; CDR2 reads YYEEEE. V gave up 0 bases and J gave up 13 bases, with 19 bases separating them. CDR3 sequence (DNA): TGTGCCAGCAGCTTGGCCCAAGGGCGGACCCAGACGTACTTC. It specifies CASSLAQGRTQTYF.

The table lists this clonotype with a few counts. The chain employs TRBV4-2 and TRBJ2-7, with D maybe TRBD2 (6 bases). Germline assignment: CDR1 LGHNA and CDR2 YNFKEQ. This CDR3 has 15 residues. Trimming left V 0 bases short and J 8 bases short, with 17 bases between. CDR3 protein: CASSQEKDGGRKQYF. The CDR3 nucleotides are TGTGCCAGCAGCCAAGAAAAAGATGGGGGGAGAAAGCAGTACTTC.